This T cell receptor (beta chain) was sequenced for a study of shared clonotypes between healthy human individuals (dated by TCRdb to 2018 to 2021). Some background on the complete study: A few men and a couple of women, aged 18 to 49 years, made up the cohort. The study deeply sequenced blood TCR repertoires of about 5 healthy adults to estimate repertoire size and the extent of clonotype sharing between individuals. To increase sequencing depth and limit assay-specific biases, different laboratories used diverse techniques to prepare libraries and sequence TCR repertoires. Leukapheresis yielded between about 0.85 and 9.5 billion PBMCs per donor.

Using the deep immunoSEQ assay, TCR CDR3 regions were amplified from genomic DNA by multiplex PCR. For each cell subset, the extracted genomic DNA was distributed evenly across all wells of several immunoSEQ 96-well plates, and each plate served as one replicate. For unsorted PBMC, each replicate PCR was loaded with about 270 ng genomic DNA, equivalent to approximately 33,000 T cell genomes. Unsorted PBMC genomic DNA was sequenced across ten immunoSEQ deep assay plates. Purified libraries were measured with a Qubit 3.0 fluorometer, size-checked on a Bioanalyzer 2100, and measured again with the KAPA Library Quantification kit. Every immunoSEQ 96-well plate was sequenced on a dedicated single-read 150-cycle Illumina NextSeq 550 flow cell. Regarding the original processing steps: Because the immunoSEQ output included only junctional sequences and no quality scores, the filtering could not be the same as the filtering used for full-length reads. To assign V/J genes and CDR3, sequences were annotated against IMGT germline references using PyIR, a Python wrapper for IgBLAST v1.9. Reads were removed for weak V/J assignments (E-value above 1e-6), missing CDR3, stop codons, out-of-frame junctions, or ambiguous translated residues. V3J clonotypes were defined as sequences sharing the same inferred V gene, J gene, and CDR3 amino acid sequence. The percentage overlap between two repertoires was calculated by dividing the number of shared unique clonotypes by the size of the smaller repertoire. Repertoire richness was assessed with RTK rarefaction, the Chao1 estimator, and Recon v2.1 estimates of unobserved clonotypes. The table was pulled from immuneACCESS by TCRdb, which kept in-frame rearrangements only. Such tables lose some clones; where checked, under half of the loss comes from unresolved V genes, and the rest has no known cause. For V, J and clone size, that table is used; D and trimming come from the DNA. A total of fewer than 650,000 clones appear in this sample, about three quarters of them only once. Approximately 13% of the sample comes from the top ten.

The research as a whole found: Sampling was limited to blood, and TCR repertoires in tissue likely differ from TCR repertoires in blood. Because the study included only a small number of donors, the genetic and exposure-history diversity represented was limited. Pairwise subsampling indicated that sequencing depth was expected to affect the degree of clonotype sharing among donors.

Looking up the germline V gene yields CDR1 MNHNS and CDR2 SASEGT. CDR3 length: 13 amino acids, cysteine to phenylalanine. Of all the DNA, just the CDR3 is kept, 39 bases in frame from base 1. V drops 6 bases and J drops 4 bases, leaving 12 bases in between. As to this clone: Its antigen is currently not known. Base qualities are not at hand, and no much larger clone is one base apart.

Donors were healthy HIV-negative adults with no recently reported acute infections or vaccinations. All donors were Caucasian adults living in Nashville, Tennessee, USA. For unsorted samples, around 85 million PBMCs were counted, and genomic DNA was extracted using the QIAamp DNA Blood Mini kit. Blood was collected by leukapheresis, and PBMCs were isolated by Ficoll-Histopaque density gradient centrifugation and then cryopreserved in liquid nitrogen vapor phase. The rearranged chain carries TRBV6-1 and TRBJ1-1; the D gene is not confidently resolved. The TCR originated in a woman in her thirties or forties in good health. Some clones in this sample may be carry-over from other donors' samples. The material sequenced was PBMCs. At the DNA level, the sequence is TGTGCCAGCAGCTCCATGGAAGGCACTGAAGCTTTCTTT. It translates as CASSSMEGTEAFF.